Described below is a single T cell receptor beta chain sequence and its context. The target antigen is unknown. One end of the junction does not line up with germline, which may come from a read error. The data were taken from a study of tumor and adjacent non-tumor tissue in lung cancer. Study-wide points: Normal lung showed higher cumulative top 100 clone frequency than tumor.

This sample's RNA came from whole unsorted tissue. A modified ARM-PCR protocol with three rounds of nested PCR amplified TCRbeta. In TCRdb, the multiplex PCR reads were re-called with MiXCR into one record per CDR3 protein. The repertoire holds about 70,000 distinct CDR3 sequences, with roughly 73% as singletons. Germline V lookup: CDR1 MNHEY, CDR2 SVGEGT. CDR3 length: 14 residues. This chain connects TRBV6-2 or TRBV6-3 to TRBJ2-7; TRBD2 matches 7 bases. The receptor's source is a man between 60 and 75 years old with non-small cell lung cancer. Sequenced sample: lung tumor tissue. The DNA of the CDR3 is TGTGCCTGCAGTTATGGGGCGGGGGACTACGAGCAGTACTTC. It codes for CACSYGAGDYEQYF.